This TCR beta chain was sequenced in a study of T cell responses to AZD1222 COVID-19 vaccine. Study-level points and caveats: White British donors predominated, females outnumbered males, and clonal diversity was possibly underestimated. When two AZD1222 doses had been given, Spike-specific TCR breadth and depth rose.

Germline CDR1 SGHTS, CDR2 YDEGEE. The V segment lost 4 bases and the J segment 6 bases; nucleotides outside the gene matches: 7. The CDR3 totals 14 residues. A word on this clone: Its antigen is unknown.

Clones were read by immunoSEQ multiplex PCR, and TCRdb kept only the in-frame ones, dropping some. Among fewer than 110,000 clones, more than 70% were seen once, and the ten largest hold approximately 10%. The sample was peripheral blood, taken 28 days after the second AZD1222 dose. This TCR was recovered from an adult who received the AZD1222 COVID-19 vaccine. The V call is TRBV5-8, the J call TRBJ1-3, with TRBD1 identical over 7 bases. CDR3 DNA sequence: TGTGCCAGCAGCCAGTCGACAGGGTTAAACACCATATATTTT. Its protein product is CASSQSTGLNTIYF.